This TCR beta chain was documented in a study of T cell repertoires in cytomegalovirus infection. Study as a whole: Well-studied HLA-B-restricted epitopes and recently identified HLA-C-restricted epitopes of CMV were both used in the study. Matching HLA type, along with CMV infection, was indicated by public TCR beta signatures.

Study-wide points: CMV carriers having the relevant HLA were flagged by cumulative public TCR beta family frequency. Across the ex vivo response, the dominant clonotypes were HLA-C-restricted CMV-specific TCR beta clonotypes.

TCRdb re-called the reads through MiXCR, storing one row per CDR3 protein. This sample yields about 570,000 distinct CDR3 sequences, of which around two fifths are seen a single time; 48% belongs to the top ten. As to this clonotype: Its antigen remains unidentified.

The CDR3 runs to 15 residues. Deletions cut 5 bases from V and 5 bases from J, with 19 bases between. Germline CDR1 is LNHDA and CDR2 is SQIVND (reference sequence). This TCR derives from a human donor in good health (CMV status not recorded). Some clones in this sample may be carry-over from other donors' samples. The starting material was cultured PBMCs, obtained from culture after CMV antigen stimulation. The V and J genes are TRBV19 and TRBJ2-7; a weak D match, TRBD2 (6 bases). The CDR3 spells CASSPLAGGPNEQYF. The CDR3 DNA reads as TGTGCCAGTAGTCCCCTAGCTGGAGGGCCCAACGAGCAGTACTTC.